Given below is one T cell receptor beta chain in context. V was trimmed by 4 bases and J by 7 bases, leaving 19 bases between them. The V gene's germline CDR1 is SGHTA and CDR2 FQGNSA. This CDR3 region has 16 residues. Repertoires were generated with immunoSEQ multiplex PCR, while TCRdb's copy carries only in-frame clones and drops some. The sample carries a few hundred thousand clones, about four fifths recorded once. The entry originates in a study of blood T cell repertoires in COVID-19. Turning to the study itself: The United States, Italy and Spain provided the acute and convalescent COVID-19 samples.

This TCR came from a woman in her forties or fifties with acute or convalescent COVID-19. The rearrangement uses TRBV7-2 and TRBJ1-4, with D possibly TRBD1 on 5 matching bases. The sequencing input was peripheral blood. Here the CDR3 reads CASSSGTQGDGEKLFF. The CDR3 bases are TGTGCCAGCAGCTCCGGAACGCAGGGCGACGGTGAAAAACTGTTTTTT.